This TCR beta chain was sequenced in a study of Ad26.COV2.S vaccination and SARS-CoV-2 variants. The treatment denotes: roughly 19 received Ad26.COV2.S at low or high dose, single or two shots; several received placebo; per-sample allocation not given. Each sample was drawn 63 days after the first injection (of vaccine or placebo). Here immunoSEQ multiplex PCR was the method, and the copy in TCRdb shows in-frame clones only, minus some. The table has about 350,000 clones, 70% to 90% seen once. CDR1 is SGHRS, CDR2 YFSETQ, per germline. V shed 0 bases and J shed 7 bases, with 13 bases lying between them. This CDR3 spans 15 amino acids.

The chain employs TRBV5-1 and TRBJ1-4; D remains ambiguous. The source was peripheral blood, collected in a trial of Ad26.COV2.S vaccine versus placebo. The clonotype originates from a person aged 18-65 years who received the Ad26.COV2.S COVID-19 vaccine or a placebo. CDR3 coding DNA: TGCGCCAGCAGCTTGGAATGGAAGTCTGGTGAAAAACTGTTTTTT. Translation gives CASSLEWKSGEKLFF.